This note documents a single TCR beta chain sequence. What this receptor recognizes is not known. Per-base quality was not reported, and no clone a single base away is much larger than it. TCRdb names Illumina HiSeq 1500 as the instrument used. TCRdb reprocessed the public reads (quality trimming at Q25 with fastp, clone calling with MiXCR) and kept in-frame beta chains. For every CDR3 protein sequence, its rows merge into one entry that carries the most common genes and DNA. In this sample the table shows fewer than 300,000 distinct CDR3 sequences, about 26% of which occur a single time. Clones ranked in the top ten supply 11% to 15% of the sample. The data were taken from a study of T cell repertoires in cytomegalovirus infection (dated by TCRdb to about 2019). As for the study more broadly: Donor HLA type was relevant to the analysis, as public TCR beta signatures indicated carriage of CMV infection together with the matching HLA type.

Results the study describes overall, beyond this receptor: The ex vivo response was dominated by HLA-C-restricted CMV-specific TCR beta clonotypes, which also provided the single most frequent clonotype in two of eight donors. Cumulative frequency of public TCR beta family members discriminated carriers of CMV infection plus the relevant HLA type in this cohort and an independent approximately 400-donor cohort.

Between the V and J ends, shortened by 5 bases and 1 base respectively, the junction contains 14 bases. The germline V gene supplies CDR1 SQVTM and CDR2 ANQGSEA. CDR3 length: 14 amino acids, cysteine to phenylalanine. Only the CDR3 region is kept as DNA, spanning 42 bases read in frame from base 1. The sequence is built from TRBV29-1 and TRBJ1-1; a tentative D match to TRBD1 spans 6 bases. The TCR sequence derives from a human donor in good health (CMV status not recorded). Some clones in this sample may be carry-over from other donors' samples. The sequenced sample was PBMCs. For the CDR3, the sequence is CSVTVATGNTEAFF. In nucleotide form, the sequence is TGCAGCGTTACTGTCGCGACAGGGAACACTGAAGCTTTCTTT. The full variable domain, with segments outside the CDR3 supplied by the reference TRBV29-1 and TRBJ1-1 proteins, appears as SAVISQKPSRDICQRGTSLTIQCQVDSQVTMMFWYRQQPGQSLTLIATANQGSEATYESGFVIDKFPISRPNLTFSTLTVSNMSPEDSSIYLCSVTVATGNTEAFFGQGTRLTVV.